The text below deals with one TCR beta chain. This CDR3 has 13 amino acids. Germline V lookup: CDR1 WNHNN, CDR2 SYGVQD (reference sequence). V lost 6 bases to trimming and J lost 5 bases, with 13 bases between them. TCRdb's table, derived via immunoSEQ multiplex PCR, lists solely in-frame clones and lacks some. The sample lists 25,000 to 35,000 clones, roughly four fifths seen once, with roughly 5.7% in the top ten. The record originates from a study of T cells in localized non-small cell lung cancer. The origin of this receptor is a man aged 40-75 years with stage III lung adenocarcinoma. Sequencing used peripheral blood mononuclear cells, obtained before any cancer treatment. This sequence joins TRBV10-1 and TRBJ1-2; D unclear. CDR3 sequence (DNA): TGCGCCAGCAGCCCGGACGTTAGATATGGCTACACCTTC. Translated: CASSPDVRYGYTF.